This TCR beta chain was retrieved from a study of T cells after yellow fever vaccination. Study-level findings and limits: Re-detected after boosting: most primary clones, around 96% of CD4 and roughly 88% of CD8. Only a small proportion of the clonotypes turned up in both the CD4 and the CD8 compartments, likely arising from convergent recombination.

This clonotype was seen only a few times. The antigen is unknown. Synthesis of TCR cDNA relied on 5'RACE template switching, which attached a universal primer site and UMIs. TCRdb re-called the 5' RACE reads through MiXCR, storing one row per CDR3 protein. Of more than 350,000 distinct CDR3 sequences listed, 9.5% to 13% are singletons. The V end lost 6 bases, the J end lost 9 bases, and 17 bases lay between the germline ends. Per germline, CDR1 SQVTM and CDR2 ANQGSEA. The CDR3 sequence is 12 residues long. Specimen: PBMCs, collected on the day of the first yellow fever vaccination. This TCR was recovered from a young man who received the YFV17D yellow fever vaccine. V gene TRBV29-1 combines with J gene TRBJ2-5; D remains ambiguous. CDR3 sequence (DNA): TGCAGCGTGGAACACATCAAGCGTCCCCAGTACTTC. Protein: CSVEHIKRPQYF. Full variable domain (missing parts from reference TRBV29-1 and TRBJ2-5): SAVISQKPSRDICQRGTSLTIQCQVDSQVTMMFWYRQQPGQSLTLIATANQGSEATYESGFVIDKFPISRPNLTFSTLTVSNMSPEDSSIYLCSVEHIKRPQYFGPGTRLLVL.